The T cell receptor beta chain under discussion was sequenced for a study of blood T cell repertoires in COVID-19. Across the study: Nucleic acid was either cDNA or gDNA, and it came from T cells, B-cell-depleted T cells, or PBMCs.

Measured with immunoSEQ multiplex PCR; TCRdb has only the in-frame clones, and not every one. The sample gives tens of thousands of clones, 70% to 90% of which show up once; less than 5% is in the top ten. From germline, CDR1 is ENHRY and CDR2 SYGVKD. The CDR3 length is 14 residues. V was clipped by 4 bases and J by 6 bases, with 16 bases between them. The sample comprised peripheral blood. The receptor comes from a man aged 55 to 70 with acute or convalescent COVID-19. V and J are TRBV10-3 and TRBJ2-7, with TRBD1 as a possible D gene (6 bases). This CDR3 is CAISGLQGSGEQYF. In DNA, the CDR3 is TGTGCCATCAGTGGCCTCCAGGGGAGCGGCGAGCAGTACTTC.